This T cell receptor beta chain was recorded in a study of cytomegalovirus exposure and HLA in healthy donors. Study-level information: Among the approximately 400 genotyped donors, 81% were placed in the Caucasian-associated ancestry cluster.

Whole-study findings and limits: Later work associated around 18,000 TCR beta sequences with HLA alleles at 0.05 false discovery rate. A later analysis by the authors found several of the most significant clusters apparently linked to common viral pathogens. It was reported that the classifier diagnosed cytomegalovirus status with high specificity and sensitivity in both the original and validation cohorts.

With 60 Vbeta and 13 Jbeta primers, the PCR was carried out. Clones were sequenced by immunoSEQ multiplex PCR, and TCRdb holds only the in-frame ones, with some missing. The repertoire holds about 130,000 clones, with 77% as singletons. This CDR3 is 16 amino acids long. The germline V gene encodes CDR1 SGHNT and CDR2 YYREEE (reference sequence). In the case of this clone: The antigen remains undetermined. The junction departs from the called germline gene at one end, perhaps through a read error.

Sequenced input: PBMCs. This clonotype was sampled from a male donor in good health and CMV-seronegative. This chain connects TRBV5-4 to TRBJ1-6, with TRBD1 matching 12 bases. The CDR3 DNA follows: TGTGCCAGCAGCTCCCGGGACAGGGGGCTTAATTCACCCCCCCACTTT. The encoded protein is CASSSRDRGLNSPPHF.